This T cell receptor beta chain comes out of a study of technical replicates of blood from a handful of donors. Assay used: immunoSEQ multiplex PCR; TCRdb lists only in-frame clones, some missing. The table has about 66,000 clones, 70% to 90% seen once. Trimming left V 4 bases short and J 1 base short, with 14 bases between. CDR3 size: 15 residues. The source is a human donor in good health. Some clones in this sample may be carry-over from other donors' samples. This chain connects TRBV5-3 to TRBJ1-1, with D perhaps TRBD1 (5 bases). TRBV5-3 is labeled an ORF, and its function is uncertain. Sequencing used PBMCs. The CDR3, as DNA: TGTGCCAGAAGCAAGGTCAGGGAACAGAACACTGAAGCTTTCTTT. It is translated as CARSKVREQNTEAFF.